The T cell receptor beta chain described here comes from a study of cytotoxic CD8 clonotypes in ibrutinib-treated CLL. Broader study findings: Sampling schedules were unmatched across sustained-remission and progressing patients. Baseline levels were approached again at progression, after clonality had risen at ibrutinib response. Baseline-level clonality went beyond age-matched healthy donors and moved in step with circulating CD8+ T-cell counts.

To note about this clone: The antigen is undetermined.

The V end was cut by 0 bases, the J end by 8 bases, with 13 bases between. The germline V gene encodes CDR1 GTSNPN and CDR2 SVGIG (reference sequence). The CDR3 contains 14 residues. Investigators sought sequencing depths of between 1 in 200,000 and 1 in 1 million T cells. Libraries were prepared by immunoSEQ multiplex PCR; TCRdb keeps only in-frame clonotypes and omits some of them. The data show some 14,000 clones, with about two thirds seen just once and 5.4% held by the top ten. The sequence was obtained from a human donor with chronic lymphocytic leukemia. Sequenced here: PBMCs, sampled before ibrutinib treatment. The V call is TRBV30, the J call TRBJ1-4; D not certain. The CDR3 loop reads CAWSVMGAPEKLFF. Here the CDR3 DNA reads TGTGCCTGGAGTGTAATGGGAGCCCCGGAAAAACTGTTTTTT.